This TCR beta chain was documented in a study of shared clonotypes between healthy human individuals. Terminally differentiated effector memory CD45RA+ cells were excluded from the naive CD8 cells, which were CD45RO-negative and positively selected for CCR7. Healthy adults negative for HIV, lacking recent acute infections or vaccinations, served as donors. Repertoires were generated with immunoSEQ multiplex PCR, while TCRdb's copy carries only in-frame clones and drops some. The data hold about 2 million clones, with 85% to 95% observed a single time. Study-wide points: Relative to memory subsets, naive subsets generally showed larger estimated richness. Despite large depth, rarefaction showed incomplete sorted-subset sequencing.

On this clone: Its antigen is unknown.

The CDR3 is 16 residues long. V was pared by 4 bases and J by 5 bases, with 7 bases of the junction left unmatched. The germline V gene encodes CDR1 WSHSY and CDR2 SAAADI. The V call is TRBV10-2, the J call TRBJ2-2; 10 nucleotides agree with TRBD2. Sample: naive CD8+ T cells sorted from blood. The source of this sequence is a young man in good health. The CDR3 DNA reads as TGCGCCAGCAGTGGTCTAGCGGGAGAGGGTACCGGGGAGCTGTTTTTT. Translation: CASSGLAGEGTGELFF.